Following are 10 T cell receptor beta chains from one sample sequenced in a study of shared clonotypes between healthy human individuals. The protocol was immunoSEQ multiplex PCR, while the TCRdb copy is restricted to in-frame clones and leaves out a portion. This table has 2 million to 2.5 million clones, more than 90% appearing once. The sample was naive CD4+ T cells sorted from blood. The sample's subset: CD45RA+ positively selected. Receptors were obtained from a man aged 18 to 30 in good health.

The DNA for the CDR3 is TGTGCCAGCTCAGGGGGACTAGCGGGAGCCGAGCAGTACTTC. Translating gives CASSGGLAGAEQYF. The chain combines TRBV18 with TRBJ2-7; 14 nucleotides align to TRBD2. This CDR3 comprises 14 residues. From germline, CDR1 is KGHSH and CDR2 LQKENI. The ends lost 5 bases at V and 6 bases at J; junction bases unmatched: 3.

This chain uses TRBV10-2 with TRBJ1-2, with 9 nucleotides matching TRBD1. The V segment lost 6 bases and the J segment 4 bases; nucleotides outside the gene matches: 6. The CDR3 runs 14 residues. CDR1 is WSHSY and CDR2 is SAAADI in the germline V gene. The CDR3 nucleotides read TGCGCCAGCAGATATTTGACAGGGGGCTATGGCTACACCTTC. It is translated as CASRYLTGGYGYTF.

The rearrangement uses TRBV5-4 and TRBJ1-6, with D possibly being TRBD1 (6 bases). The V gene lost 2 bases and the J gene lost 8 bases, with 17 bases spanning the gap. The CDR3 spans 16 residues. Germline-derived CDR1 and CDR2 are SGHNT and YYREEE (reference sequence). The DNA for the CDR3 is TGTGCCAGCAGCTTCGGTGGGAGGGGGATTCATTCACCCCTCCACTTT. This codes for CASSFGGRGIHSPLHF.

V is TRBV29-1 and J is TRBJ2-7, with TRBD1 identical over 9 bases. V lost 4 bases to trimming and J lost 1 base; unmatched junction nucleotides: 5. This CDR3 is 14 amino acids long. Germline values: CDR1 SQVTM, CDR2 ANQGSEA. The CDR3 loop is CSVGDRVRSYEQYF. The CDR3 bases are TGCAGCGTTGGGGACAGGGTGAGGTCCTACGAGCAGTACTTC.

In this sample, this clone turned up once. The V gene is TRBV5-1, the J gene TRBJ2-1, with 10 bases lining up with TRBD1. CDR1 and CDR2 (germline): SGHRS, YFSETQ. The J segment lost 8 bases and the V segment lost 5 bases, leaving 4 bases of the junction unmatched. The CDR3 totals 13 residues. CDR3 sequence (DNA): TGCGCCAGCAGACAGGGACAGGGGTATGAGCAGTTCTTC. The encoded protein is CASRQGQGYEQFF.

The chain couples TRBV6-6 to TRBJ1-1, with D tentatively TRBD1 (6 bases). V lost 5 bases and J 11 bases, leaving 12 bases between the germline ends. Germline loops: CDR1 MNHNY, CDR2 SVGAGI (reference sequence). The CDR3 extends over 11 amino acids. The CDR3 sequence is CASSQQGRAFF. The DNA for the CDR3 is TGTGCCAGCAGTCAACAGGGTAGGGCTTTCTTT.

CDR3 nucleotide sequence: TGTGCCAGCGCTCAGGGGTACTACGAGCAGTACTTC. This encodes CASAQGYYEQYF. This rearrangement joins TRBV6-1 to TRBJ2-7; D possibly corresponds to TRBD1 (6 bases). The V end lost 8 bases, the J end lost 3 bases, and 11 bases lay between the germline ends. The CDR3 is made up of 12 amino acids. Germline CDR1 and CDR2: MNHNS and SASEGT.

The gene calls are TRBV9 and TRBJ2-5; 12 nucleotides align to TRBD2. Germline assignment: CDR1 SGDLS and CDR2 YYNGEE. With V trimmed by 0 bases and J by 5 bases, 5 bases remained unmatched. This CDR3 is 16 amino acids long. The CDR3 loop is CASSVGLAGARETQYF. Written as DNA, the CDR3 is TGTGCCAGCAGCGTAGGACTAGCGGGAGCGAGGGAGACCCAGTACTTC.

A note on this clone: This CDR3 is also generated by other DNA sequences in the sample. This rearrangement joins TRBV7-9 to TRBJ2-2, with a tentative D call TRBD1 (6 bases). This CDR3 is 14 amino acids long. V shed 1 base and J shed 6 bases, with 9 bases lying between them. Germline CDR1 is SEHNR and CDR2 is FQNEAQ (reference sequence). The CDR3 coding sequence is TGTGCCAGCAGCTTAGTGGCAGGGGCCGGGGAGCTGTTTTTT. Translation gives CASSLVAGAGELFF.

V usage is TRBV9 and J usage is TRBJ1-2, with D possibly TRBD1 on 6 matching bases. V gave up 0 bases and J gave up 4 bases, with 16 bases separating them. The CDR3 extends over 16 amino acids. Germline V lookup: CDR1 SGDLS, CDR2 YYNGEE. CDR3 protein: CASSVAERGDLYGYTF. As DNA, the CDR3 is TGTGCCAGCAGCGTAGCCGAAAGGGGGGATCTCTATGGCTACACCTTC.